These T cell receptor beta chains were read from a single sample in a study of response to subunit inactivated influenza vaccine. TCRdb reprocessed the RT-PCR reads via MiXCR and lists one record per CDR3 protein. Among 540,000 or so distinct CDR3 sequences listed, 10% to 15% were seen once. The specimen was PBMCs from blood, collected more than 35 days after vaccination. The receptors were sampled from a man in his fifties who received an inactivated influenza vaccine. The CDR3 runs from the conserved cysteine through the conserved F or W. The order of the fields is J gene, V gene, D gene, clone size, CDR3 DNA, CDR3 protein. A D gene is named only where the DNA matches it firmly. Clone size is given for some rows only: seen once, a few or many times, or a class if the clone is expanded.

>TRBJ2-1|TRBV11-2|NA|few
TGTGCCAGCAGCTTAGTGGGATCGGGTGATTTTAGCTCCTACAATGAGCAGTTCTTC
CASSLVGSGDFSSYNEQFF
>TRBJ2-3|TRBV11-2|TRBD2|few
TGTGCCAGCAGCTTCCAGCGGGAGGAAAGGTATTTT
CASSFQREERYF
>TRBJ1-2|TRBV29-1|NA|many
TGCAGCGTGCCTTCATCTGGGGACTATGGCTACACCTTC
CSVPSSGDYGYTF
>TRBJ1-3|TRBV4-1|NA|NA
TGCGCCAGCAGCCAAGAGGTCGGCACCATATATTTT
CASSQEVGTIYF
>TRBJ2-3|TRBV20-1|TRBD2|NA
TGCAGTGCTAGCGAGGGTAGCGGGAGCCCCCCGAGCACAGATACGCAGTATTTT
CSASEGSGSPPSTDTQYF
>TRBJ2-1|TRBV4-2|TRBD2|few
TGTGCCAGCAGCCAACACAAGGGACTAGCGGGGAGTGAGCAGTTCTTC
CASSQHKGLAGSEQFF
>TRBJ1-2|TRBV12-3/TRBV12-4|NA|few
TGTGCCAGCAGTTCCCCCCTCTACTATGGCTACACCTTC
CASSSPLYYGYTF
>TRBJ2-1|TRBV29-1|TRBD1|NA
TGCAGCGCAGGGACAGCTTACAATGAGCAGTTCTTC
CSAGTAYNEQFF
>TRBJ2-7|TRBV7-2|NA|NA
TGTGCCAGCAGCACACCGGGGCAGTACGAGCAGTACTTC
CASSTPGQYEQYF
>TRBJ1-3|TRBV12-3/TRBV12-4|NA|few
TGTGCCAGCAGTCTAGGGGCGGGTGGAAACACCATATATTTT
CASSLGAGGNTIYF
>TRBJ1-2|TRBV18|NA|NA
TGTGCCAGCTCACCGGAGGGCGGGAACTATGGCTACACCTTC
CASSPEGGNYGYTF
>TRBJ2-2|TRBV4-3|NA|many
TGCGCCAGCAGCCAAGAAGTGACGAACACCGGGGAGCTGTTTTTT
CASSQEVTNTGELFF
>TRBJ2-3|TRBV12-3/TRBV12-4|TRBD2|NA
TGTGCCAGCAGTCCACTAGCGGGGCTGAGCACAGATACGCAGTATTTT
CASSPLAGLSTDTQYF
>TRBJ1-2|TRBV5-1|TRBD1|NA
TGCGCCAGCAGCACCTGGACAGGGGGCGACTATGGCTACACCTTC
CASSTWTGGDYGYTF
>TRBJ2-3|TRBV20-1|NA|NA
TGCAGTGCGAGAGGGACATCTCCCGGACCAGATACGCAGTATTTT
CSARGTSPGPDTQYF
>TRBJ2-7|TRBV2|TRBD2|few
TGTGCCAGCGAGTGGGGCGGGGGGGCCGTAGACGAGCAGTACTTC
CASEWGGGAVDEQYF
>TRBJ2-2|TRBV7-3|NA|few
TGTGCCAGCAGCCGGACACCACCGGGCACCGGGGAGCTGTTTTTT
CASSRTPPGTGELFF
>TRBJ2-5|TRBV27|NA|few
TGTGCCAGCAGCACCGGGACAAGGGAGACCCAGTACTTC
CASSTGTRETQYF
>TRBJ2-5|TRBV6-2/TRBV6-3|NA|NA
TGTGCCAGCAGTTACGGCCCGGGGCAGGGAAAGACCCAGTACTTC
CASSYGPGQGKTQYF
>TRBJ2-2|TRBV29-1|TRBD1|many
TGCAGCGCCTACTCGGACAGGGGCACCGGGGAGCTGTTTTTT
CSAYSDRGTGELFF
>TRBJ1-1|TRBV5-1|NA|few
TGCGCCAGCAGCTCGGGCCAAATGAACACTGAAGCTTTCTTT
CASSSGQMNTEAFF
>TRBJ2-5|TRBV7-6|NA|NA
TGTGCCAGCAGCTTAGGTCCTGGCATAGAGACCCAGTACTTC
CASSLGPGIETQYF